A single sample is the source of the 5 T cell receptor beta chains below, sequenced in a study of blood T cell repertoires in COVID-19. Measured with immunoSEQ multiplex PCR; TCRdb has only the in-frame clones, and not every one. This table holds approximately 360,000 clones, 88% found once. Specimen: PBMCs or T cells enriched from blood (not recorded which). The receptors were sampled from a woman between 25 and 40 years old with acute COVID-19.

The J gene is TRBJ2-7, the V gene TRBV5-8; D is uncertain. The ends were cut back, 4 bases at V and 2 bases at J, with 13 bases in the middle. From germline, CDR1 is SGHTS and CDR2 YDEGEE. The CDR3 extends over 14 amino acids. The CDR3 is CASSPRQSAYEQYF. The CDR3, as DNA: TGTGCCAGCAGCCCGCGGCAGAGTGCCTACGAGCAGTACTTC.

This chain joins TRBV4-1 and TRBJ2-3, with 15 nucleotides matching TRBD2. Germline V gene lookup returns CDR1 MGHRA and CDR2 YSYEKL. V lost 0 bases and J lost 4; bases outside the gene matches: 8. The CDR3 is 19 amino acids. The CDR3 loop is CASSQEPPGLAGGPDTQYF. CDR3 DNA: TGCGCCAGCAGCCAAGAGCCGCCGGGACTAGCGGGGGGCCCAGATACGCAGTATTTT.

The chain joins TRBV27 to TRBJ2-7; TRBD1 is a possible D gene (6 bases). V lost 8 bases and J 5 bases, leaving 19 bases between the germline ends. The CDR3 runs 14 residues. Germline CDR1 and CDR2: MNHEY and SMNVEV (reference sequence). The CDR3 loop reads CASATGSSPNEQYF. CDR3 DNA: TGTGCCAGCGCTACAGGGTCGTCTCCGAACGAGCAGTACTTC.

V usage is TRBV6-5 and J usage is TRBJ2-1; D may be TRBD1 (5 bases). The CDR3 has 13 residues. Germline V gene sequence: CDR1 MNHEY, CDR2 SVGAGI. The ends were cut back, 6 bases at V and 6 bases at J, with 12 bases in the middle. The CDR3 here is CASRQASLNEQFF. DNA of the CDR3: TGTGCCAGCAGACAGGCCTCCCTCAATGAGCAGTTCTTC.

The V and J genes are TRBV7-2 and TRBJ2-1; the match to TRBD2 covers 11 bases. V lost 5 bases and J lost 3; bases outside the gene matches: 15. Per germline, CDR1 SGHTA and CDR2 FQGNSA. The CDR3 has 19 amino acids. The CDR3 DNA reads TGTGCCAGCAGCCCGAAGCTCAAACTAGCGGGGGAGCGCTACAATGAGCAGTTCTTC. It is translated as CASSPKLKLAGERYNEQFF.